The 27 T cell receptor beta chains reported below all come from one sample, sequenced in a study of CD8 T cells in Susac syndrome. Reverse transcription of about 0.5 to 1 ug RNA was carried out with random hexamers. MiXCR, run by TCRdb on the immunoSEQ multiplex PCR reads, gives a single entry per CDR3 protein. Here the sample spans some 50,000 distinct CDR3 sequences, 95% being singletons. The sequencing sample was made of CD8+ T cells from PBMCs. Receptors were obtained from a human donor with Susac syndrome.

The chain carries TRBV5-1 and TRBJ2-7; D may correspond to TRBD1 or TRBD2 (6 bases each). The CDR3 length is 15 residues. Germline loops: CDR1 SGHRS, CDR2 YFSETQ. The V end lost 0 bases, the J end lost 2 bases, and 12 bases lay between the germline ends. CDR3 coding DNA: TGCGCCAGCAGCTTGGAGGGGGGCCAAACCTACGAGCAGTACTTC. Protein sequence: CASSLEGGQTYEQYF.

The V call is TRBV27, the J call TRBJ2-7, with 7 positions matching TRBD2. After removal of 6 bases from V and 3 bases from J, the junction contained 5 bases not matched to a gene. CDR3 length equals 13 residues. Germline V gene lookup returns CDR1 MNHEY and CDR2 SMNVEV (reference sequence). DNA of the CDR3: TGTGCCAGCAGGGCCACTAGCGTCTACGAGCAGTACTTC. Its translation is CASRATSVYEQYF.

The rearrangement joins TRBV2 to TRBJ1-5; TRBD1 is a possible D gene (6 bases). CDR3 size: 13 residues. CDR1 SNHLY and CDR2 FYNNEI come from the germline V gene. The V end was cut by 8 bases, the J end by 6 bases, with 14 bases between. As DNA, the CDR3 is TGTGCCAGCGGGGGGCAGGTGAGTCAGCCCCAGCATTTT. Translating it yields CASGGQVSQPQHF.

This chain uses TRBV7-9 with TRBJ2-1, with D unclear. The CDR3 has 12 residues. Between the trimmed V and J ends, which lost 5 bases and 6 bases, there was a span of 8 bases. Germline V gene data show CDR1 as SEHNR and CDR2 as FQNEAQ (reference sequence). The CDR3 reads CASSDDRNEQFF. In nucleotides, the CDR3 is TGTGCCAGCAGCGACGACCGCAATGAGCAGTTCTTC.

The rearrangement joins TRBV20-1 to TRBJ1-1; no reliable D call. Trimming left V 6 bases short and J 0 bases short, with 14 bases between. This CDR3 has 14 amino acids. The V gene's germline CDR1 is DFQATT and CDR2 SNEGSKA (reference sequence). The CDR3 is CSALDLGMNTEAFF. CDR3 coding DNA: TGCAGTGCCCTCGATCTAGGGATGAACACTGAAGCTTTCTTT.

The chain is built from TRBV3-1 and TRBJ1-2; D not certain. V was clipped by 5 bases and J by 8 bases, with 15 bases between them. Germline CDR1 LGHDT, CDR2 YNNKEL (reference sequence). CDR3 length: 13 amino acids. CDR3 in amino acids: CASSEGWRSGYTF. Written as DNA, the CDR3 is TGTGCCAGCAGCGAAGGGTGGAGAAGCGGCTACACCTTC.

The rearrangement links TRBV3-1 to TRBJ1-1; D not certain. V lost 6 bases and J lost 4, with 12 bases in between. The CDR3 is 13 residues long. The germline CDR1 and CDR2 sequences are LGHDT and YNNKEL (reference sequence). The CDR3 DNA reads TGTGCCAGCAGTCACCAGGCGGGCACTGAAGCTTTCTTT. It codes for CASSHQAGTEAFF.

The J gene is TRBJ2-3, the V gene TRBV27, with 12 bases matching TRBD2. Germline V lookup: CDR1 MNHEY, CDR2 SMNVEV (reference sequence). J was trimmed by 5 bases and V by 8 bases; bases with no gene match: 2. This CDR3 comprises 13 residues. The chain's CDR3 is CASRLAGEDTQYF. The CDR3 DNA reads TGTGCCAGCCGACTAGCGGGGGAAGATACGCAGTATTTT.

The chain joins TRBV7-9 to TRBJ2-5; D is ambiguous. From germline, CDR1 is SEHNR and CDR2 FQNEAQ (reference sequence). There are 16 residues in the CDR3. V was shortened by 5 bases and J by 2 bases, with 18 bases between the two germline ends. CDR3 sequence (DNA): TGTGCCAGCAGCCCTCCAATGAGGACCATACAAGAGACCCAGTACTTC. Its translation is CASSPPMRTIQETQYF.

The chain couples TRBV12-3 or TRBV12-4 to TRBJ2-1; 7 bases are a match to TRBD1. This CDR3 contains 16 residues. J gave up 3 bases and V 0 bases, and 5 bases lay outside the gene matches. CDR3 nucleotides: TGTGCCAGCAGTTTAGCGCTGGGACAGAGCTACAATGAGCAGTTCTTC. This gives the protein CASSLALGQSYNEQFF.

This chain uses TRBV9 with TRBJ1-2; 7 bases fit TRBD1. Germline V gene data show CDR1 as SGDLS and CDR2 as YYNGEE. CDR3 size: 17 residues. J lost 2 bases, V lost 4 bases, and 14 bases had no gene match. CDR3 DNA sequence: TGTGCCAGCAGCTGGGGAACAGGGGCCTCAGGGAACTATGGCTACACCTTC. Protein: CASSWGTGASGNYGYTF.

The CDR3 nucleotides are TGCGCCAGCAGCGGACCCCCTAGCGGGAGCTCCTACAATGAGCAGTTCTTC. Protein product: CASSGPPSGSSYNEQFF. This sequence joins TRBV5-1 and TRBJ2-1, with 10 bases aligning to TRBD2. The germline V gene has CDR1 SGHRS and CDR2 YFSETQ. The junction had 7 bases not matched to a gene; V was cut back by 4 bases and J by 0 bases. The CDR3 sequence is 17 residues long.

The chain recombines TRBV20-1 with TRBJ2-5; the D gene is possibly TRBD2 (5 bases). The CDR3 is made up of 12 amino acids. Germline CDR1 is DFQATT and CDR2 is SNEGSKA (reference sequence). Between the trimmed V and J ends, which lost 5 bases and 4 bases, there was a span of 11 bases. The CDR3 DNA reads as TGCAGTGCTGTGGGAGAAGGAGAGACCCAGTACTTC. It translates to CSAVGEGETQYF.

This chain joins TRBV20-1 and TRBJ2-5; 11 bases are a match to TRBD2. J lost 4 bases, V lost 6 bases, and 7 bases had no gene match. The germline gives CDR1 DFQATT, CDR2 SNEGSKA (reference sequence). The CDR3 is 14 amino acids. CDR3 sequence (DNA): TGCAGTGCCATTAGCGGGGGGGCGGTAGAGACCCAGTACTTC. Its protein product is CSAISGGAVETQYF.

The chain recombines TRBV7-6 with TRBJ1-1; no reliable D call. CDR3 length: 14 amino acids. CDR1 SGHVS and CDR2 FNYEAQ come from the germline V gene. The V end lost 5 bases, the J end lost 1 base, and 11 bases lay between the germline ends. The CDR3 DNA reads as TGTGCCAGCAGCGCCTTACAGAGGAACACTGAAGCTTTCTTT. It specifies CASSALQRNTEAFF.

The J gene is TRBJ2-3, the V gene TRBV12-3 or TRBV12-4; 14 nucleotides line up with TRBD2. V shed 6 bases, J shed 6 bases, and the junction held 5 bases outside the gene matches. The CDR3 contains 15 residues. The CDR3 bases are TGTGCCAGCAGGGGACTAGCGGGGGCAATTGATACGCAGTATTTT. This sequence encodes CASRGLAGAIDTQYF.

V usage is TRBV2 and J usage is TRBJ2-7; either TRBD1 or TRBD2 may fit D (5 bases each). Germline CDR1 SNHLY, CDR2 FYNNEI. The V end lost 7 bases, the J end lost 0 bases, and 13 bases lay between the germline ends. The CDR3 runs to 14 residues. CDR3 sequence (DNA): TGTGCCAGCAAACAACCGGGACCCTCCTACGAGCAGTACTTC. It codes for CASKQPGPSYEQYF.

The chain combines TRBV28 with TRBJ2-1; D ambiguous. V lost 6 bases, J lost 7 bases, and 16 bases lay in between. The CDR3 consists of 14 residues. Germline CDR1 and CDR2: MDHEN and SYDVKM. CDR3 loop: CASRTIRGKNEQFF. The CDR3 DNA is TGTGCCAGCAGAACGATACGTGGTAAGAATGAGCAGTTCTTC.

V usage is TRBV29-1 and J usage is TRBJ1-4; TRBD1 might be the D (6 bases). Germline V gives CDR1 SQVTM, CDR2 ANQGSEA. This CDR3 has 14 amino acids. V was trimmed by 2 bases and J by 7 bases, leaving 14 bases between them. CDR3 loop: CSVETTGVVEKLFF. CDR3 nucleotide sequence: TGCAGCGTTGAAACGACAGGCGTTGTTGAAAAACTGTTTTTT.

The chain is built from TRBV20-1 and TRBJ2-1, with 8 bases aligning to TRBD2. V lost 2 bases and J lost 6; bases outside the gene matches: 12. Germline V gene lookup returns CDR1 DFQATT and CDR2 SNEGSKA (reference sequence). The CDR3 covers 16 residues. CDR3: CSARPLSAGVPNEQFF. The CDR3 DNA is TGCAGTGCTAGACCTCTCTCAGCGGGGGTCCCCAATGAGCAGTTCTTC.

This chain links TRBV7-9 with TRBJ2-6; the D gene is possibly TRBD2 (6 bases). V lost 1 base to trimming and J lost 0 bases, with 16 bases between them. Per germline, CDR1 SEHNR and CDR2 FQNEAQ (reference sequence). CDR3 size: 19 residues. The CDR3 loop is CASSLDWSGDLSGANVLTF. Written as DNA, the CDR3 is TGTGCCAGCAGCTTAGATTGGTCGGGGGACCTCTCTGGGGCCAACGTCCTGACTTTC.

This chain uses TRBV9 with TRBJ2-1; D is unclear. The CDR3 sequence is 11 residues long. In germline, CDR1 is SGDLS, CDR2 YYNGEE. V lost 3 bases, J lost 6 bases, and 4 bases lay in between. CDR3 region: CASSDFNEQFF. The CDR3 DNA reads as TGTGCCAGCAGCGATTTCAATGAGCAGTTCTTC.

The CDR3 bases are TGCAGCGTTCCAAGGGAAGCTGGAGGCTACACCTTC. This codes for CSVPREAGGYTF. The rearrangement uses TRBV29-1 and TRBJ1-2; D gene ambiguous. The CDR3 totals 12 residues. V was shortened by 5 bases and J by 8 bases, with 15 bases between the two germline ends. Germline V gene data show CDR1 as SQVTM and CDR2 as ANQGSEA.

The chain combines TRBV4-3 with TRBJ2-5, with D possibly being TRBD1 (6 bases). CDR1 is LGHNA and CDR2 is YSLEER in the germline V gene. V lost 2 bases to trimming and J lost 2 bases, with 9 bases between them. The length of the CDR3 is 14 residues. CDR3 in amino acids: CASSQWGTQETQYF. The CDR3, as DNA: TGCGCCAGCAGCCAATGGGGGACACAAGAGACCCAGTACTTC.

V gene TRBV20-1 combines with J gene TRBJ2-7; the D gene could be TRBD1 or TRBD2 (6 bases each). The length of the CDR3 is 13 residues. Germline V lookup: CDR1 DFQATT, CDR2 SNEGSKA (reference sequence). V was shortened by 7 bases and J by 0 bases, with 13 bases between the two germline ends. Here the CDR3 reads CSGRGDSSYEQYF. In DNA, the CDR3 is TGCAGTGGAAGGGGGGATAGCTCCTACGAGCAGTACTTC.

The chain links TRBV24-1 to TRBJ2-2; a weak D match, TRBD2 (6 bases). The CDR3 extends over 14 amino acids. Trimming cost V 4 bases and J 6 bases, with 11 bases left between them. From germline, CDR1 is KGHDR and CDR2 SFDVKD. The DNA for the CDR3 is TGTGCCACCAGTGAACCGGGAGTCCCCGGGGAGCTGTTTTTT. Its translation: CATSEPGVPGELFF.

The rearrangement uses TRBV3-1 and TRBJ2-1, with D perhaps matching TRBD2 (6 bases). The CDR3 spans 15 residues. V was cut by 2 bases and J by 8 bases, with 16 bases left in between. In germline, CDR1 is LGHDT, CDR2 YNNKEL (reference sequence). The CDR3 here is CASSQLLAKLDEQFF. CDR3 bases: TGTGCCAGCAGCCAACTACTAGCCAAACTCGATGAGCAGTTCTTC.